This TCR beta chain stems from a study of read filtering for tumor transcriptome and immune sequencing (dated by TCRdb to the early 2020s). At the level of the whole study: The cohort had approximately 16 male and more than 12 female patients with a mean age of roughly 70 years, ranging from roughly 45 to 80. Under revised international staging, roughly 8 patients fell into R-ISS I, 15 or so into R-ISS II and roughly 7 into R-ISS III. Whole-transcriptome libraries were prepared with the TruSeq RNA Access Library Prep Kit after DNase treatment. Per sample, about 3.5 to 11 million TCR-region mapped reads were obtained with IR-seq, compared with only 85 to 1273 with RNA-seq. Using the same bone marrow samples, the study ran both targeted immune repertoire sequencing and bulk whole-transcriptome sequencing and then compared the TCR repertoires from each method. One of the main goals was to work out a read-filtering strategy for immune repertoire data, in particular whether clonotypes backed by only a single read should be removed.

TCR libraries were built from roughly 400 ng RNA with the Immunoverse kit, using molecular barcoded adaptors covering alpha/delta and beta/gamma chains. TCR library preparation used the same RNA that was used for transcriptome sequencing. Sequencing of TCR libraries was carried out on an Illumina HiSeq 4000 with 2 x 150 cycles. In the authors' own workflow: With MiXCR, TCR reads were aligned to human V, D, J and C references and assembled into CDR3 clonotypes, with quality filtering and error correction included. The tcR package in R was used for analysis of clonotype counts and gene usage diversity. For inspection of raw mapping reads, RNA-seq reads were mapped by STAR aligner version 2.5.3a onto GRCh37 of the human genome. IR-seq fastq files were randomly downsampled with Seqtk 1.3 to test the effect of sequencing depth on detected clonotypes. Clones were called with MiXCR by TCRdb after fastp trimmed the public reads at Q25, and only in-frame beta chains were retained. Each entry is one CDR3 protein sequence, shown with its most common DNA and genes. The V and J calls shown here were made by TCRdb, not taken from the authors' results. The sample table contains tens of thousands of distinct CDR3 sequences; only one count was recorded for around 18% of them. The ten largest clones represent 16% of the sample.

Broad study findings and their caveats: In IR-seq, single-read clonotypes were about four fifths of clonotypes but about 3.5% of total reads; in RNA-seq they were around 75% of clonotypes and about 40% of reads. Compared with RNA-seq, IR-seq captured clonotypes at much higher depth and more reliably, and a smaller IR-seq throughput was enough to identify most shared clonotypes. The correlation between IR-seq and RNA-seq shared clonotype proportions rose when single-read clonotypes were removed. The sorted CD138-negative fraction was a mixed bone marrow immune population, not purified T cells.

V lost 4 bases and J lost 9 bases; the stretch between them is 16 bases long. Counted from cysteine to phenylalanine, this CDR3 has 13 amino acids. The kept DNA is CDR3 alone, 39 bases in frame from the first base. Sequences DFQATT (CDR1) and SNEGSKA (CDR2) are obtained from the germline V gene (reference sequence). This clonotype was detected many times. Its binding antigen is unknown. No much larger clonotype is one base removed from it; base qualities were not supplied. Each patient had bone marrow sampled at the time of active disease. Ficoll-Hypaque density gradient centrifugation was used to isolate bone marrow mononuclear cells. Myeloma plasma cells were removed and CD138-negative cells were collected by negative selection after labeling with CD138 magnetic microbeads on a MACS separator. Purity of the isolated cells was checked by flow cytometry on an Attune NxT using CD138 antibodies. TRIzol reagent was used to extract total RNA, and a NanoDrop spectrophotometer was used to quantify the extracted RNA. For each patient, paired RNA-seq and IR-seq were run on the CD138-negative bone marrow sample from that patient.

The chain was built from TRBV20-1 and TRBJ2-1; the D region possibly corresponds to TRBD1 (5 bases align). The source of this sequence is a donor aged 40 or older with multiple myeloma. The sample consisted of a population of CD138-negative cells sorted from bone marrow. The sample's cell subset or site label, in plain terms: bone marrow mononuclear cells depleted of CD138+ plasma/myeloma cells by negative magnetic selection. At the DNA level, the sequence is TGCAGTGCTACTGATACAGGAACGGGTGAGCAGTTCTTC. It translates as CSATDTGTGEQFF.